This TCR beta chain stems from a study of OX40 agonist ivuxolimab in advanced cancers. Study summary: Three patients showed partial responses: one hepatocellular carcinoma and two cutaneous melanoma cases. Findings of the study overall: The work left the antigen specificity of expanded peripheral T cells undetermined. With doses of 0.1 to 3.0 mg/kg, CD4+ and CD8+ blood T cells had undergone clonal expansion by week 6.

CDR3 length: 15 amino acids. Germline-derived CDR1 and CDR2 are SGHTS and YDEGEE. V gave up 1 base and J gave up 0 bases, with 10 bases separating them. This table comes from immunoSEQ multiplex PCR, and its TCRdb copy is limited to in-frame clones, with some not included. The sample includes about 45,000 clones, about 79% of them seen just once. For this clone: Antigen specificity is unknown.

The sample in question was CD4+ or CD8+ T cells sorted from blood, obtained in a trial of the OX40 agonist ivuxolimab. The chain links TRBV5-8 to TRBJ2-5; D is undetermined. This receptor was identified in an adult with an advanced solid tumor such as melanoma, head and neck, liver or kidney cancer. For the CDR3, the DNA is TGTGCCAGCAGCTTGTACGCCAGAAACCAAGAGACCCAGTACTTC. This gives the protein CASSLYARNQETQYF.